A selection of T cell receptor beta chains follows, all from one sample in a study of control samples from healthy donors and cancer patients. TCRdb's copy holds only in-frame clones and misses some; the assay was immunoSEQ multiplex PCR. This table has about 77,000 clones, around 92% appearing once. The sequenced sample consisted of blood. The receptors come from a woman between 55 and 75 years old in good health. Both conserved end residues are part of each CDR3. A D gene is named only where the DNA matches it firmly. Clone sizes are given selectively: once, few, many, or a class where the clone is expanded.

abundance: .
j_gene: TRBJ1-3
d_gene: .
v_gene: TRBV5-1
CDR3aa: CASSSGTPGNTIYF
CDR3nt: TGCGCCAGCAGCTCCGGGACGCCTGGAAACACCATATATTTT

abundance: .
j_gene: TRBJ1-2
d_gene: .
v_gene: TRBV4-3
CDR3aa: CASSQASGAYGYTF
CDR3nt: TGCGCCAGCAGCCAAGCTTCGGGGGCTTATGGCTACACCTTC

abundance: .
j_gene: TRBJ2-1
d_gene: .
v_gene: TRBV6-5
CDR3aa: CASSNGGYGEQFF
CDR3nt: TGTGCCAGCAGTAACGGGGGTTACGGTGAGCAGTTCTTC

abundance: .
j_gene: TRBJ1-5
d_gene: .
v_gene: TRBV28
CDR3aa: CASSTAGQGDQPQHF
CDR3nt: TGTGCCAGCAGTACAGCAGGACAAGGCGATCAGCCCCAGCATTTT

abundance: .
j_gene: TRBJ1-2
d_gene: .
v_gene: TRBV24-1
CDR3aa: CATSEDGNYGYTF
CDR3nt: TGTGCCACCAGTGAGGACGGTAACTATGGCTACACCTTC

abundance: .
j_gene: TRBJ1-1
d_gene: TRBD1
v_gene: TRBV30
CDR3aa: CACRGMNTEAFF
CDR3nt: TGTGCCTGCAGGGGGATGAACACTGAAGCTTTCTTT

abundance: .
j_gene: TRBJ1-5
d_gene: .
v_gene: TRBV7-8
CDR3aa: CASSLALQGQPQHF
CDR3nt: TGTGCCAGCAGCTTAGCGCTACAGGGCCAGCCCCAGCATTTT

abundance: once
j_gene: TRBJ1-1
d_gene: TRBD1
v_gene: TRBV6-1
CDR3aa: CASSEITGGNTEAFF
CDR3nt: TGTGCCAGCAGTGAAATCACAGGGGGGAACACTGAAGCTTTCTTT

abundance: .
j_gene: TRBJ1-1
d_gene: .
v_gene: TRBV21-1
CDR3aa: CAEGQQNTEAFF
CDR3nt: TGTGCGGAGGGGCAGCAGAACACTGAAGCTTTCTTT

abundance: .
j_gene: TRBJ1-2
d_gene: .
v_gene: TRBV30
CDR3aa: CAWTNLTKHRLYGYTF
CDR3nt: TGTGCCTGGACCAACTTAACCAAGCATCGGTTGTATGGCTACACCTTC

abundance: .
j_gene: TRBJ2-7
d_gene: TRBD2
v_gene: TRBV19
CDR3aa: CASSMGLAGLYEQYF
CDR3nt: TGTGCCAGTAGTATGGGACTAGCGGGACTATACGAGCAGTACTTC

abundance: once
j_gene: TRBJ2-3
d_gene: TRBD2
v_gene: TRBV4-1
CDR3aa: CASSQFKLAGIQRDTQYF
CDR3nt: TGCGCCAGCAGCCAATTTAAACTAGCGGGGATTCAGAGGGATACGCAGTATTTT

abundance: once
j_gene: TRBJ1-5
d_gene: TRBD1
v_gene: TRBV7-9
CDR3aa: CASSKGAEADQHF
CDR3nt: TGTGCCAGCAGCAAGGGGGCGGAGGCCGATCAGCATTTT

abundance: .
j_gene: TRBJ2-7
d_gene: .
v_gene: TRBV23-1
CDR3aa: CASSQRQWSSYEQYF
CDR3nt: TGCGCCAGCAGTCAACGGCAGTGGAGCTCCTACGAGCAGTACTTC

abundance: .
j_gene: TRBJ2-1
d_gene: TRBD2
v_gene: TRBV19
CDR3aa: CASNDQGLGGFEQFF
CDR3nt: TGTGCCAGTAACGACCAGGGACTAGGGGGATTTGAGCAGTTCTTC

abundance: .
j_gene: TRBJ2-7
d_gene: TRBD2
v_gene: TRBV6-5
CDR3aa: CASSTTSGGTYEQYF
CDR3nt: TGTGCCAGCAGTACCACTAGCGGGGGAACTTACGAGCAGTACTTC

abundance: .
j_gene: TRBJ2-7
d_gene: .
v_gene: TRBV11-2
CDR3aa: CASSHYEQYF
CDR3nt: TGTGCCAGCAGCCATTACGAGCAGTACTTC

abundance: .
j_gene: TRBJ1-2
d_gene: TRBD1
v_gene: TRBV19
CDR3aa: CASSTLGQANYGYTF
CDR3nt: TGTGCCAGTAGTACCCTTGGACAGGCGAACTATGGCTACACCTTC

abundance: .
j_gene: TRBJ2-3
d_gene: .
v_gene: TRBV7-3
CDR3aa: CASSTGTQGSTDTQYF
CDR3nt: TGTGCCAGCAGCACCGGGACACAAGGGAGCACAGATACGCAGTATTTT